This is a list of T cell receptor beta chains from one sample in a study of Ad26.COV2.S vaccination and SARS-CoV-2 variants. Sequencing used immunoSEQ multiplex PCR; TCRdb keeps in-frame clones, though not all of them. The repertoire includes fewer than 600,000 clones, roughly nine tenths of them detected once, and under 2% sits in the top ten. Sequences were derived from peripheral blood, sampled in a trial of Ad26.COV2.S vaccine versus placebo. The receptors shown here come from a person aged 18-60 years who received the Ad26.COV2.S COVID-19 vaccine or a placebo. The CDR3 runs from the conserved cysteine through the conserved F or W. D genes are given only for firm matches. Expanded clones are given a class, and other clones once, few, many or no size at all.

size: NA
V: TRBV19
J: TRBJ1-1
D: NA
CDR3: CASSMGETEAFF
DNA: TGTGCCAGTAGTATGGGGGAGACTGAAGCTTTCTTT

size: once
V: TRBV9
J: TRBJ1-2
D: NA
CDR3: CASSVGREVFYGYTF
DNA: TGTGCCAGCAGCGTAGGCAGGGAAGTTTTCTATGGCTACACCTTC

size: NA
V: TRBV9
J: TRBJ2-7
D: NA
CDR3: CASSVGPAASSYEQYF
DNA: TGTGCCAGCAGCGTGGGGCCAGCAGCTAGCTCCTACGAGCAGTACTTC

size: NA
V: TRBV7-7
J: TRBJ2-3
D: NA
CDR3: CASSAGHGTDTQYF
DNA: TGTGCTAGCAGCGCGGGACACGGCACAGATACGCAGTATTTT

size: once
V: TRBV4-2
J: TRBJ2-7
D: TRBD2
CDR3: CASSQAGLAGREQYF
DNA: TGTGCCAGCAGCCAAGCCGGACTAGCGGGCCGCGAGCAGTACTTC

size: few
V: TRBV4-2
J: TRBJ1-2
D: TRBD1
CDR3: CASSTWTGPNYGYTF
DNA: TGTGCCAGCAGCACCTGGACAGGACCTAACTATGGCTACACCTTC

size: NA
V: TRBV27
J: TRBJ2-3
D: TRBD2
CDR3: CASSRAGGGTDTQYF
DNA: TGTGCCAGCAGTAGAGCGGGGGGGGGCACAGATACGCAGTATTTT

size: NA
V: TRBV6-5
J: TRBJ2-5
D: TRBD2
CDR3: CASRAGGQETQYF
DNA: TGTGCCAGCAGAGCGGGAGGCCAAGAGACCCAGTACTTC

size: NA
V: TRBV15
J: TRBJ2-5
D: NA
CDR3: CATSRDSAQETQYF
DNA: TGTGCCACCAGCAGAGATAGCGCCCAAGAGACCCAGTACTTC

size: NA
V: TRBV10-3
J: TRBJ2-7
D: TRBD1
CDR3: CATIGQGSYEQYF
DNA: TGTGCCACCATTGGACAGGGATCCTACGAGCAGTACTTC

size: NA
V: TRBV29-1
J: TRBJ2-1
D: TRBD2
CDR3: CSVALRLAADNEQFF
DNA: TGCAGCGTTGCGCTGAGACTAGCGGCCGACAATGAGCAGTTCTTC

size: NA
V: TRBV28
J: TRBJ1-6
D: NA
CDR3: CASSLGAQGRPYSPLHF
DNA: TGTGCCAGCAGTCTAGGGGCTCAGGGTCGTCCTTATTCACCCCTCCACTTT

size: NA
V: TRBV6-5
J: TRBJ2-7
D: NA
CDR3: CASTTRPYEQYF
DNA: TGTGCCAGCACGACTAGACCCTACGAGCAGTACTTC

size: NA
V: TRBV6-5
J: TRBJ2-7
D: NA
CDR3: CASSSRPSTEQYF
DNA: TGTGCCAGCAGTTCCCGTCCGAGCACCGAGCAGTACTTC

size: NA
V: TRBV6-2/TRBV6-3
J: TRBJ1-6
D: NA
CDR3: CASSYSNWRGNYNSPLHF
DNA: TGTGCCAGCAGTTACTCGAATTGGCGTGGGAACTATAATTCACCCCTCCACTTT

size: NA
V: TRBV15
J: TRBJ1-4
D: TRBD1
CDR3: CATSRDKGATTNEKLFF
DNA: TGTGCCACCAGCAGAGATAAGGGGGCAACAACTAATGAAAAACTGTTTTTT

size: NA
V: TRBV3-1/TRBV3-2
J: TRBJ1-5
D: NA
CDR3: CASSQRINQPQHF
DNA: TGTGCCAGCAGCCAAAGGATTAATCAGCCCCAGCATTTT

size: NA
V: TRBV7-9
J: TRBJ2-5
D: TRBD1
CDR3: CASSLEGQIQETQYF
DNA: TGTGCCAGCAGCTTAGAGGGACAGATCCAAGAGACCCAGTACTTC

size: NA
V: TRBV27
J: TRBJ2-1
D: TRBD2
CDR3: CASSYRASGESSYNEQFF
DNA: TGTGCCAGCAGTTATCGTGCTAGCGGGGAAAGCTCCTACAATGAGCAGTTCTTC

size: NA
V: TRBV19
J: TRBJ2-7
D: NA
CDR3: CASSPQGTGSYEQYF
DNA: TGTGCCAGTAGTCCCCAGGGAACGGGCTCCTACGAGCAGTACTTC

size: NA
V: TRBV10-2
J: TRBJ1-2
D: NA
CDR3: CASSEPTGPNYGYTF
DNA: TGCGCCAGCAGTGAGCCAACAGGACCTAACTATGGCTACACCTTC

size: NA
V: TRBV7-2
J: TRBJ1-1
D: NA
CDR3: CASSLAGFRGTEAFF
DNA: TGTGCCAGCAGCTTAGCGGGGTTCCGTGGGACTGAAGCTTTCTTT

size: NA
V: TRBV9
J: TRBJ2-7
D: TRBD1
CDR3: CASSAGQNSYEQYF
DNA: TGTGCCAGCAGCGCGGGACAGAACTCCTACGAGCAGTACTTC

size: NA
V: TRBV5-1
J: TRBJ1-1
D: NA
CDR3: CASSPQMTRVAGAEAFF
DNA: TGCGCCAGCAGCCCTCAAATGACAAGGGTGGCAGGCGCTGAAGCTTTCTTT

size: NA
V: TRBV28
J: TRBJ2-3
D: TRBD1
CDR3: CASRSTGETDTQYF
DNA: TGTGCCAGCAGATCGACAGGGGAAACAGATACGCAGTATTTT

size: NA
V: TRBV6-5
J: TRBJ1-1
D: NA
CDR3: CASSYSSNTEAFF
DNA: TGTGCCAGCAGTTACTCGAGTAACACTGAAGCTTTCTTT

size: NA
V: TRBV27
J: TRBJ2-3
D: TRBD2
CDR3: CASSSHGLAGGRDTQYF
DNA: TGTGCCAGCAGTTCACACGGACTAGCGGGAGGGCGGGATACGCAGTATTTT

size: NA
V: TRBV11-2
J: TRBJ2-7
D: NA
CDR3: CASSLVGVHEQYF
DNA: TGTGCCAGCAGCTTAGTTGGGGTCCACGAGCAGTACTTC